One sample yielded the 21 T cell receptor beta chains listed below, sequenced in a study of T cells in Graves' hyperthyroidism and ophthalmopathy. RNA transcripts were the template for amplifying TCR beta CDR3 regions. Primed by the HTBI set, a first-round RT-PCR was run on the TCR CDR3. Each CDR3 protein gets one entry after TCRdb re-called the multiplex PCR reads with MiXCR. The profile covers around 450,000 distinct CDR3 sequences, with 15% to 19% appearing a single time and around 7.7% taken by the ten largest. Sequencing used blood. These receptor sequences come from a woman aged 18-35 years with Graves' hyperthyroidism.

Many counts were recorded for this clonotype. This rearrangement joins TRBV29-1 to TRBJ1-2, with D unclear. The CDR3 has 13 residues. The V end was cut by 0 bases, the J end by 6 bases, with 11 bases between. The germline V gene encodes CDR1 SQVTM and CDR2 ANQGSEA. CDR3 residues: CSVEDRVGNGYTF. CDR3 coding DNA: TGCAGCGTTGAAGATAGGGTGGGGAATGGCTACACCTTC.

This clonotype was counted ten times or more. The chain carries TRBV20-1 and TRBJ1-1; D not certain. The ends were cut back, 5 bases at V and 3 bases at J, with 10 bases in the middle. Germline V gene sequence: CDR1 DFQATT, CDR2 SNEGSKA (reference sequence). The CDR3 sequence is 12 residues long. CDR3 nucleotide sequence: TGCAGTGCTCCCGTCTCGGACACTGAAGCTTTCTTT. Amino acid sequence: CSAPVSDTEAFF.

The sample holds many counts of this clonotype. CDR3 DNA sequence: TGTGCCAGCAGCCTCCGGGAAGAAAATTCACCCCTCCACTTT. This translates into CASSLREENSPLHF. This chain connects TRBV3-1 to TRBJ1-6; D call uncertain. This CDR3 contains 14 residues. CDR1 is LGHDT, CDR2 YNNKEL, per germline (reference sequence). V lost 4 bases and J 7 bases, leaving 11 bases between the germline ends.

This clonotype was recorded many times. The chain recombines TRBV20-1 with TRBJ2-1; 9 bases are a match to TRBD2. The CDR3 is made up of 16 amino acids. The junction had 15 bases not matched to a gene; V was cut back by 5 bases and J by 7 bases. Germline assignment: CDR1 DFQATT and CDR2 SNEGSKA (reference sequence). The CDR3 here is CSAYPPGGGGANEQFF. CDR3 DNA sequence: TGCAGTGCTTACCCCCCCGGGGGCGGGGGGGCAAATGAGCAGTTCTTC.

The sample holds many counts of this clonotype. This sequence joins TRBV7-3 and TRBJ2-1; 7 positions match TRBD2. The V gene's germline CDR1 is SGHTA and CDR2 FQGTGA. V shed 1 base and J 5 bases; nucleotides not matched to a gene: 2. The CDR3 has 14 amino acids. The CDR3 bases are TGTGCCAGCAGCTTAAGGGAGGGGAACAATGAGCAGTTCTTC. Translated: CASSLREGNNEQFF.

This clonotype was seen many times. The chain recombines TRBV5-8 with TRBJ2-3; the D gene is possibly TRBD2 (5 bases). Trimming shortened V by 0 bases and J by 6 bases, and 8 bases separated the two germline ends. This CDR3 is 13 amino acids long. Germline V gene lookup returns CDR1 SGHTS and CDR2 YDEGEE. This CDR3 is CASSLVARDTQYF. CDR3 DNA sequence: TGTGCCAGCAGCTTGGTAGCGAGGGATACGCAGTATTTT.

The sample holds a few counts of this clonotype. The chain joins TRBV10-3 to TRBJ2-5; TRBD1 agrees at 9 bases. The CDR3 is made up of 14 amino acids. The ends lost 10 bases at V and 4 bases at J; junction bases unmatched: 10. CDR1 and CDR2 from the germline V gene are ENHRY and SYGVKD. The CDR3 DNA reads as TGTGCCAGCAAACGACAGGGGGAGGGAGAGACCCAGTACTTC. It codes for CASKRQGEGETQYF.

This clonotype occurred a few times. The V and J genes are TRBV20-1 and TRBJ1-2; 7 bases agree with TRBD1. The germline V gene encodes CDR1 DFQATT and CDR2 SNEGSKA (reference sequence). This CDR3 has 14 residues. Germline trimming cut 0 bases from V and 8 bases from J; bases unmatched to any gene: 9. CDR3 in amino acids: CSARDLDRVNGYTF. As DNA, the CDR3 is TGCAGTGCTAGAGATCTAGACAGGGTAAACGGCTACACCTTC.

This clonotype was detected ten times or more. The CDR3 DNA reads TGTGCCAGCAGTTTCCCCGGGACCTCTCCTAATGAAAAACTGTTTTTT. As protein: CASSFPGTSPNEKLFF. The chain carries TRBV28 and TRBJ1-4, with D possibly TRBD1 on 5 matching bases. V was pared by 3 bases and J by 3 bases, with 14 bases between. The CDR3 runs to 16 residues. Germline lookup yields CDR1 MDHEN and CDR2 SYDVKM.

This clonotype occurred many times. The V gene is TRBV12-3 or TRBV12-4, the J gene TRBJ2-4; 8 nucleotides align to TRBD1. The CDR3 length is 18 residues. V shed 5 bases and J 0 bases; nucleotides not matched to a gene: 12. Here the CDR3 reads CASSPRTGRRVAKNIQYF. Here the CDR3 DNA reads TGTGCCAGCAGTCCACGGACAGGGAGACGTGTAGCCAAAAACATTCAGTACTTC.

This clonotype has ten or more counts. The chain joins TRBV12-3 or TRBV12-4 to TRBJ1-3, with D tentatively TRBD1 (5 bases). The CDR3 is made up of 16 amino acids. Trimming cost V 3 bases and J 3 bases, with 15 bases left between them. The CDR3 bases are TGTGCCAGCAGTTTTCGGTCAGGGACGGTTGGAAACACCATATATTTT. This translates into CASSFRSGTVGNTIYF.

Points on this clonotype: One base away lies a much larger clone, so this may be a sequencing read error. The chain recombines TRBV13 with TRBJ1-2; 7 positions match TRBD1. The CDR3 extends over 20 amino acids. From germline, CDR1 is PRHDT and CDR2 FYEKMQ (reference sequence). After removal of 0 bases from V and 7 bases from J, the junction contained 23 bases not matched to a gene. For the CDR3, the DNA is TGTGCCAGCAGCTTAGGTGTCTCCGGGGACAGTCGACGGAGGGACTGTGGCTACACCTTC. This codes for CASSLGVSGDSRRRDCGYTF. The entire variable domain, with the rest obtained from reference TRBV13 and TRBJ1-2, is as follows: AAGVIQSPRHLIKEKRETATLKCYPIPRHDTVYWYQQGPGQDPQFLISFYEKMQSDKGSIPDRFSAQQFSDYHSELNMSSLELGDSALYFCASSLGVSGDSRRRDCGYTFGSGTRLTVV.

Points on this clonotype: A much bigger clone sits one base away, suggesting this may be a read error. This sequence joins TRBV7-9 and TRBJ1-1, with a tentative D call TRBD1 (6 bases). Germline CDR1 is SEHNR and CDR2 is FQNEAQ (reference sequence). The CDR3 covers 16 residues. CDR3 sequence (DNA): TGTGCCAGCAGCCCCCCCCCCTCGCGGTGGGACACTGAAGCTCTCTTT. This codes for CASSPPPSRWDTEALF.

The rearrangement joins TRBV7-9 to TRBJ1-6, with TRBD1 matching 11 bases. Germline assignment: CDR1 SEHNR and CDR2 FQNEAQ (reference sequence). J gave up 8 bases and V 8 bases, and 5 bases lay outside the gene matches. This CDR3 is 14 amino acids long. The CDR3 protein is CASGPGQGDSPLHF. The CDR3 DNA sequence: TGTGCCAGCGGGCCGGGACAGGGGGATTCACCCCTCCACTTT.

The V and J genes are TRBV5-1 and TRBJ2-3; D may be TRBD1 (5 bases). Germline assignment: CDR1 SGHRS and CDR2 YFSETQ. The CDR3 has 15 amino acids. V dropped 0 bases and J dropped 6 bases, with 14 bases sitting between them. For the CDR3, the DNA is TGCGCCAGCAGCTTGGCCGGACATGGTCGGGATACGCAGTATTTT. Its translation is CASSLAGHGRDTQYF. Based on the CDR3 plus reference TRBV5-1 and TRBJ2-3, the full variable domain is KAGVTQTPRYLIKTRGQQVTLSCSPISGHRSVSWYQQTPGQGLQFLFEYFSETQRNKGNFPGRFSGRQFSNSRSEMNVSTLELGDSALYLCASSLAGHGRDTQYFGPGTRLTVL.

This clonotype was seen ten or more times. The chain employs TRBV14 and TRBJ2-1; 14 bases fit TRBD2. Germline CDR1 SGHDN, CDR2 FVKESK. Germline trimming cut 10 bases from V and 0 bases from J; bases unmatched to any gene: 14. This CDR3 comprises 19 residues. The CDR3 DNA reads TGTGCCAACGCGAGGTGGACTAGCGGGAGGCCGAGCTCCTACAATGAGCAGTTCTTC. Residues: CANARWTSGRPSSYNEQFF.

This clonotype showed up just a few times. The V gene is TRBV4-1, the J gene TRBJ2-1, with 8 nucleotides matching TRBD1. V shed 4 bases and J 8 bases; nucleotides not matched to a gene: 10. CDR1 is MGHRA, CDR2 YSYEKL, per germline. This CDR3 spans 15 amino acids. As DNA, the CDR3 is TGCGCCAGCAGCCCTAGGACAGGGAGTGGAGATGAGCAGTTCTTC. This sequence encodes CASSPRTGSGDEQFF.

This clonotype was observed many times. This chain's CDR3 is CASSKLAGGGETQYF. CDR3 nucleotide sequence: TGTGCCAGCAGTAAACTAGCGGGGGGCGGGGAGACCCAGTACTTC. The rearrangement joins TRBV6-1 to TRBJ2-5; 12 bases map to TRBD2. The length of the CDR3 is 15 residues. Germline values: CDR1 MNHNS, CDR2 SASEGT. V shed 5 bases, J shed 5 bases, and the junction held 6 bases outside the gene matches.

The chain is built from TRBV12-3 or TRBV12-4 and TRBJ2-5; 7 positions match TRBD1. This CDR3 has 14 residues. After removal of 2 bases from V and 5 bases from J, the junction contained 5 bases not matched to a gene. This CDR3 reads CASSLLGGLETQYF. In nucleotides, the CDR3 is TGTGCCAGCAGTTTACTAGGGGGCCTCGAGACCCAGTACTTC.

This clonotype was seen repeatedly, ten times or more. The rearrangement joins TRBV7-9 to TRBJ2-3, with TRBD2 matching 7 bases. V dropped 2 bases and J dropped 2; count of bases not matched to a gene: 4. This CDR3 spans 15 amino acids. CDR1 and CDR2 (germline): SEHNR, FQNEAQ (reference sequence). The CDR3: CASSLRQRDTDTQYF. The CDR3 nucleotides read TGTGCCAGCAGCTTACGACAGCGGGACACAGATACGCAGTATTTT.

This clonotype was recorded at least ten times. The chain links TRBV11-3 to TRBJ2-1; 13 nucleotides agree with TRBD2. Germline V gene sequence: CDR1 SGHNT, CDR2 YENEEA. The J segment lost 12 bases and the V segment lost 6 bases, leaving 5 bases of the junction unmatched. The CDR3 totals 13 residues. The CDR3 reads CASRTLAGGLQFF. The CDR3 nucleotides read TGTGCCAGCAGGACACTAGCGGGAGGGCTGCAGTTCTTC.